Listed here are 21 T cell receptor beta chains from one sample, sequenced in a study of T cell responses to AZD1222 COVID-19 vaccine. This table comes from immunoSEQ multiplex PCR, and its TCRdb copy is limited to in-frame clones, with some not included. Of 150,000 to 200,000 clones in the sample, 85% to 90% are singletons; the top ten hold 1.6%. The sequencing used peripheral blood, collected on day 0 of AZD1222 vaccination. These receptors were taken from an adult in good health.

V is TRBV28 and J is TRBJ2-1; 10 nucleotides line up with TRBD2. Germline values: CDR1 MDHEN, CDR2 SYDVKM. V lost 4 bases, J lost 4 bases, and 10 bases stayed unmatched. The length of the CDR3 is 17 residues. Here the CDR3 reads CASSYSSTSGSYNEQFF. The CDR3 DNA follows: TGTGCCAGCAGTTACTCATCGACTAGCGGGTCTTACAATGAGCAGTTCTTC.

The chain has TRBV5-1 and TRBJ1-6; 7 nucleotides agree with TRBD1. The CDR3 consists of 16 residues. Germline V gives CDR1 SGHRS, CDR2 YFSETQ. The junction had 7 bases not matched to a gene; V was cut back by 4 bases and J by 3 bases. CDR3 protein: CASSQAGTVYNSPLHF. The CDR3 bases are TGCGCCAGCAGCCAAGCCGGGACAGTCTATAATTCACCCCTCCACTTT. The full variable domain, rest sourced from reference TRBV5-1 and TRBJ1-6, is KAGVTQTPRYLIKTRGQQVTLSCSPISGHRSVSWYQQTPGQGLQFLFEYFSETQRNKGNFPGRFSGRQFSNSRSEMNVSTLELGDSALYLCASSQAGTVYNSPLHFGNGTRLTVT.

The chain couples TRBV9 to TRBJ2-2, with TRBD1 identical over 9 bases. This CDR3 comprises 18 residues. Germline V gene sequence: CDR1 SGDLS, CDR2 YYNGEE. Trimming removed 4 bases from V and 1 base from J; junction bases left unmatched: 11. The CDR3 nucleotides are TGTGCCAGCAGCCTAGCCCCCGCGGGACAGGGGAACACCGGGGAGCTGTTTTTT. Residues: CASSLAPAGQGNTGELFF.

The chain is built from TRBV5-8 and TRBJ1-2; D possibly corresponds to TRBD1 (5 bases). CDR1 and CDR2 (germline): SGHTS, YDEGEE. This CDR3 region has 13 residues. Between the trimmed V and J ends, which lost 0 bases and 7 bases, there was a span of 10 bases. The CDR3 coding sequence is TGTGCCAGCAGCTTGGGGGGGGTTCTTGGCTACACCTTC. Translation gives CASSLGGVLGYTF.

The genes are TRBV21-1 and TRBJ1-2. TRBV21-1 is flagged as a pseudogene. CDR3 length: 16 residues. CDR3 in amino acids: CASSKCKGGIDYGYTF. The CDR3 DNA sequence: TGTGCCAGCAGCAAATGTAAGGGGGGGATAGACTATGGCTACACCTTC.

This chain links TRBV4-2 with TRBJ1-4, with TRBD1 as a possible D gene (5 bases). Germline V gene data show CDR1 as LGHNA and CDR2 as YNFKEQ. The CDR3 is 15 amino acids. Deletions cut 5 bases from V and 5 bases from J, with 15 bases between. The CDR3 DNA reads TGTGCCAGCAGCACCCGGGGGGAAGGCAATGAAAAACTGTTTTTT. Its protein is CASSTRGEGNEKLFF.

The chain recombines TRBV4-2 with TRBJ2-5, with no clear D. Looked up from germline, CDR1 is LGHNA and CDR2 is YNFKEQ. The CDR3 sequence is 13 residues long. The V and J ends lost 0 bases and 7 bases respectively, with 9 bases between them. The CDR3 DNA is TGTGCCAGCAGCCAAGATTCCGGTGGGACCCAGTACTTC. It is translated as CASSQDSGGTQYF.

V is TRBV6-5 and J is TRBJ1-2; TRBD1 agrees at 9 bases. Germline trimming cut 6 bases from V and 4 bases from J; bases unmatched to any gene: 6. Germline V gene lookup returns CDR1 MNHEY and CDR2 SVGAGI. The CDR3 contains 14 residues. For the CDR3, the DNA is TGTGCCAGCAGACAGGGGGCAAGTGGCTATGGCTACACCTTC. It codes for CASRQGASGYGYTF.

This clone was counted at least ten times. The chain has TRBV3-1 (or the pseudogene TRBV3-2) and TRBJ1-1; unclear D gene. Germline V gene lookup returns CDR1 LGHDT and CDR2 YNNKEL (reference sequence). Between the trimmed V and J ends, which lost 0 bases and 3 bases, there was a span of 11 bases. The CDR3 runs to 15 residues. CDR3 amino acids: CASSQDLNPDTEAFF. The CDR3 DNA reads TGTGCCAGCAGCCAAGATCTGAACCCCGACACTGAAGCTTTCTTT.

The chain combines TRBV3-1 (or the pseudogene TRBV3-2) with TRBJ1-1; possible D gene TRBD1, 6 bases. V lost 2 bases and J 1 base, leaving 11 bases between the germline ends. The CDR3 covers 15 residues. Germline V gene lookup returns CDR1 LGHDT and CDR2 YNNKEL (reference sequence). The CDR3 region is CASSQQGQPNTEAFF. The CDR3 DNA is TGTGCCAGCAGCCAACAAGGACAGCCGAACACTGAAGCTTTCTTT.

CDR3 coding DNA: TGTGCCAGCAGCGAGCCCCATCCTGCCCCTCGCCTCCGTAACTATGGCTACACCTTC. It translates to CASSEPHPAPRLRNYGYTF. This chain connects TRBV9 to TRBJ1-2; D remains unclear. CDR1 is SGDLS and CDR2 is YYNGEE in the germline V gene. This CDR3 spans 19 amino acids. V was shortened by 3 bases and J by 1 base, with 25 bases between the two germline ends.

In nucleotides, the CDR3 is TGTGCCTGGAGACCGGACTCCCTAAGAGAGCAGTATTTT. As protein: CAWRPDSLREQYF. The chain employs TRBV30 and TRBJ2-3, with a tentative D call TRBD2 (5 bases). CDR3 length: 13 residues. The V end lost 3 bases, the J end lost 11 bases, and 18 bases lay between the germline ends. The germline V gene has CDR1 GTSNPN and CDR2 SVGIG (reference sequence).

This chain uses TRBV27 with TRBJ2-7; 9 nucleotides agree with TRBD1. The CDR3 extends over 15 amino acids. Unmatched junction bases numbered 12, after V lost 6 bases and J lost 6 bases. CDR1 and CDR2 (germline): MNHEY, SMNVEV (reference sequence). CDR3 amino acids: CASRSSGTGRPEQYF. The CDR3 DNA is TGTGCCAGCAGATCTTCCGGGACAGGGAGGCCCGAGCAGTACTTC.

This clone has only one observation. The chain uses TRBV11-2 and TRBJ2-7; the D gene is possibly TRBD2 (6 bases). The CDR3 is made up of 13 amino acids. Germline V lookup: CDR1 SGHAT, CDR2 FQNNGV. Trimming cost V 1 base and J 5 bases, with 9 bases left between them. This chain's CDR3 is CASSLVAGNEQYV. The DNA of the CDR3 is TGTGCCAGCAGCTTAGTTGCGGGGAACGAGCAGTACGTC.

The chain combines TRBV25-1 with TRBJ2-3; no definite D call. V lost 6 bases to trimming and J lost 4 bases, with 20 bases between them. The CDR3 is made up of 16 amino acids. Germline V lookup: CDR1 MGHDK, CDR2 SYGVNS. The CDR3 coding sequence is TGTGCCAGCAGGGATTCTGCGGCGACCAATTCAGATACGCAGTATTTT. Its translation is CASRDSAATNSDTQYF.

V usage is TRBV7-8 and J usage is TRBJ1-5, with 11 bases lining up with TRBD1. This CDR3 spans 17 amino acids. In germline, CDR1 is SGHVS, CDR2 FQNEAQ. The ends lost 3 bases at V and 6 bases at J; junction bases unmatched: 10. The CDR3 spells CASSLRALGTGGQPQHF. The CDR3 nucleotides are TGTGCCAGCAGCTTGAGAGCGTTAGGGACAGGGGGTCAGCCCCAGCATTTT.

The chain is built from TRBV7-2 and TRBJ2-7, with TRBD2 identical over 8 bases. Germline CDR1 reads SGHTA; CDR2 reads FQGNSA. J gave up 7 bases and V 1 base, and 3 bases lay outside the gene matches. The CDR3 covers 13 residues. The CDR3 region has the DNA TGTGCCAGCAGCTTAGGGGGCGGGAGGGAGCAGTACTTC. It translates to CASSLGGGREQYF.

This sequence joins TRBV4-2 and TRBJ2-3; TRBD1 matches at 9 bases. The trim removed 2 bases at V and 5 bases at J, leaving 8 bases unmatched. Germline CDR1 is LGHNA and CDR2 is YNFKEQ. This CDR3 is built from 16 residues. The CDR3 DNA is TGTGCCAGCAGCCAAAAGACAGGGGGGTTTGGAGATACGCAGTATTTT. Amino acid sequence: CASSQKTGGFGDTQYF.

The chain couples TRBV7-2 to TRBJ1-2, with D possibly TRBD1 on 6 matching bases. Trimming removed 6 bases from V and 2 bases from J, with 13 bases in between. Germline lookup yields CDR1 SGHTA and CDR2 FQGNSA. This CDR3 has 14 residues. CDR3 residues: CASRDRNQNYGYTF. CDR3 in DNA: TGTGCCAGCAGGGACAGAAACCAAAACTATGGCTACACCTTC.

This chain joins TRBV11-1 and TRBJ1-1, with 8 bases that match TRBD1. Germline CDR1 reads SGHAT; CDR2 reads FQDESV (reference sequence). Trimming cost V 8 bases and J 1 base; bases outside gene matches: 6. This CDR3 has 14 residues. The CDR3: CASEQGGTNTEAFF. CDR3 DNA: TGTGCCAGCGAACAGGGGGGGACGAACACTGAAGCTTTCTTT. The complete variable domain, with remaining parts taken from reference TRBV11-1 and TRBJ1-1, reads EAEVAQSPRYKITEKSQAVAFWCDPISGHATLYWYRQILGQGPELLVQFQDESVVDDSQLPKDRFSAERLKGVDSTLKIQPAELGDSAMYLCASEQGGTNTEAFFGQGTRLTVV.

V gene TRBV28 combines with J gene TRBJ1-2, with D tentatively TRBD1 (6 bases). Trimming removed 4 bases at V and 4 bases at J, with 16 bases between. Germline lookup yields CDR1 MDHEN and CDR2 SYDVKM. This CDR3 is built from 15 residues. The CDR3 DNA sequence: TGTGCCAGCAGTTCAAACTGGGACACCACCTATGGCTACACCTTC. Its protein is CASSSNWDTTYGYTF.